Below, 19 T cell receptor beta chains from the same sample are listed, as sequenced in a study of response to subunit inactivated influenza vaccine. TCRdb reprocessed the RT-PCR reads via MiXCR and lists one record per CDR3 protein. The table includes 400,000 to 550,000 distinct CDR3 sequences, roughly 25% detected once. This specimen was CD4+ T cells sorted from PBMCs, taken 5 to 6 days after vaccination. The receptors here all came from a man in his forties or fifties who received an inactivated influenza vaccine.

V is TRBV7-8 and J is TRBJ2-7; 11 nucleotides line up with TRBD2. V gave up 4 bases and J gave up 1 base; unmatched junction bases: 0. This CDR3 contains 14 residues. CDR1 SGHVS and CDR2 FQNEAQ come from the germline V gene. The CDR3 is CASSSSGGSYEQYF. In DNA form, the CDR3 reads TGTGCCAGCAGCTCTAGCGGGGGGTCCTACGAGCAGTACTTC.

V and J are TRBV10-3 and TRBJ2-1; maybe TRBD1 (8 bases). From germline, CDR1 is ENHRY and CDR2 SYGVKD. The V end was cut by 6 bases, the J end by 5 bases, with 14 bases between. The CDR3 consists of 14 residues. This CDR3 reads CAISAQGGNNEQFF. DNA of the CDR3: TGTGCCATCAGCGCACAGGGGGGGAACAATGAGCAGTTCTTC.

This clonotype was seen a single time. The rearrangement uses TRBV5-1 and TRBJ2-3; D not certain. This CDR3 is 14 amino acids long. V was clipped by 0 bases and J by 2 bases, with 7 bases between them. CDR1 SGHRS and CDR2 YFSETQ come from the germline V gene. The chain's CDR3 is CASSLASDTDTQYF. The CDR3 DNA is TGCGCCAGCAGCTTGGCATCCGACACAGATACGCAGTATTTT.

The chain is built from TRBV5-1 and TRBJ2-1; TRBD2 is a possible D gene (6 bases). Trimming removed 0 bases at V and 11 bases at J, with 24 bases between. The CDR3 extends over 17 amino acids. In germline, CDR1 is SGHRS, CDR2 YFSETQ. DNA for the CDR3: TGCGCCAGCAGCTTGGAACGGGAGAGTATAGGTAGGCTAAAGCAGTTCTTC. Protein sequence: CASSLERESIGRLKQFF.

The chain couples TRBV10-3 to TRBJ1-1; D remains ambiguous. The CDR3 totals 12 residues. Germline V gene data show CDR1 as ENHRY and CDR2 as SYGVKD. Trimming shortened V by 3 bases and J by 5 bases, and 7 bases separated the two germline ends. Here the CDR3 DNA reads TGTGCCATCAGTGATCGTCGGACTGAAGCTTTCTTT. Amino acid sequence: CAISDRRTEAFF.

This clonotype turned up a few times. The chain links TRBV4-2 to TRBJ2-5; TRBD2 matches at 10 bases. The germline CDR1 and CDR2 sequences are LGHNA and YNFKEQ. This CDR3 comprises 17 residues. After removal of 2 bases from V and 4 bases from J, the junction contained 10 bases not matched to a gene. CDR3 sequence (DNA): TGTGCCAGCAGCCAAATGCCCAGCGGGGGGGCCGGAGAGACCCAGTACTTC. The encoded protein is CASSQMPSGGAGETQYF.

The table lists this clonotype with a few counts. The V call is TRBV12-3 or TRBV12-4, the J call TRBJ1-5; possible D gene TRBD1, 5 bases. The length of the CDR3 is 13 residues. The ends were cut back, 9 bases at V and 1 base at J, with 10 bases in the middle. The CDR3 spells CASRGGSNQPQHF. CDR3 nucleotides: TGTGCCAGTCGCGGGGGGAGCAATCAGCCCCAGCATTTT.

This clonotype was picked up a small number of times. The chain links TRBV10-3 to TRBJ2-1, with D possibly matching TRBD2 (6 bases). This CDR3 comprises 14 residues. Per the germline V gene, CDR1 is ENHRY and CDR2 is SYGVKD. Trimming took 2 bases from V and 5 from J, leaving 10 bases between them. In nucleotides, the CDR3 is TGTGCCATCAGTGAGCGGGAGCGCAACAATGAGCAGTTCTTC. Residues: CAISERERNNEQFF.

This clonotype has a handful of counts. This chain uses TRBV6-2 or TRBV6-3 with TRBJ2-3, with 8 positions matching TRBD2. Germline V gene data show CDR1 as MNHEY and CDR2 as SVGEGT. This CDR3 spans 13 amino acids. V lost 6 bases to trimming and J lost 5 bases; unmatched junction nucleotides: 4. The CDR3 protein is CASRAGGRDTQYF. The CDR3 nucleotides are TGTGCCAGCAGGGCGGGGGGCCGAGATACGCAGTATTTT.

This clonotype was detected only a few times. This rearrangement joins TRBV5-1 to TRBJ2-7, with 7 positions matching TRBD1. Germline CDR1 is SGHRS and CDR2 is YFSETQ. The J segment lost 2 bases and the V segment lost 4 bases, leaving 12 bases of the junction unmatched. The CDR3 loop spans 16 amino acids. The chain's CDR3 is CASSETGQVATYEQYF. The CDR3 region has the DNA TGCGCCAGCAGCGAAACAGGACAGGTCGCGACCTACGAGCAGTACTTC.

This chain uses TRBV7-2 with TRBJ1-2; 12 bases map to TRBD1. CDR3 length: 17 residues. Per the germline V gene, CDR1 is SGHTA and CDR2 is FQGNSA. V shed 5 bases, J shed 3 bases, and the junction held 10 bases outside the gene matches. The CDR3 nucleotides are TGTGCCAGCAGCGTACAACCGGGACAGGGGGCCTACTATGGCTACACCTTC. It codes for CASSVQPGQGAYYGYTF.

This chain links TRBV5-5 with TRBJ2-1, with D possibly matching TRBD2 (5 bases). Trimming cost V 0 bases and J 13 bases, with 20 bases left between them. CDR3 size: 15 residues. CDR1 is SGHKS, CDR2 YYEKEE, per germline (reference sequence). CDR3: CASSLGWEQARKQFF. For the CDR3, the DNA is TGTGCCAGCAGCTTGGGGTGGGAGCAGGCGCGGAAACAGTTCTTC.

The rearrangement uses TRBV18 and TRBJ1-5; weak D call: TRBD1 (6 bases). CDR3 size: 13 residues. The V gene lost 1 base and the J gene lost 7 bases, with 8 bases spanning the gap. Germline V gives CDR1 KGHSH, CDR2 LQKENI. The DNA for the CDR3 is TGTGCCAGCTCACCACAGGGACACCAGCCCCAGCATTTT. Translation: CASSPQGHQPQHF.

The genes are TRBV29-1 and TRBJ2-7; no firm D call. The CDR3 runs 14 residues. Germline loops: CDR1 SQVTM, CDR2 ANQGSEA. The ends were cut back, 0 bases at V and 2 bases at J, with 11 bases in the middle. The CDR3 region has the DNA TGCAGCGTTGAAGAAAAGGGCTATCCCTACGAGCAGTACTTC. Protein sequence: CSVEEKGYPYEQYF.

V gene TRBV14 combines with J gene TRBJ2-3, with D hard to call. In germline, CDR1 is SGHDN, CDR2 FVKESK. Between the trimmed V and J ends, which lost 3 bases and 6 bases, there was a span of 10 bases. CDR3 size: 13 residues. CDR3 in amino acids: CASSHAVRDTQYF. The CDR3 coding sequence is TGTGCCAGCAGCCATGCAGTGAGGGATACGCAGTATTTT. Supplemented by reference TRBV14 and TRBJ2-3, the full variable domain reads EAGVTQFPSHSVIEKGQTVTLRCDPISGHDNLYWYRRVMGKEIKFLLHFVKESKQDESGMPNNRFLAERTGGTYSTLKVQPAELEDSGVYFCASSHAVRDTQYFGPGTRLTVL.

The chain uses TRBV27 and TRBJ2-7; 9 bases map to TRBD2. The CDR3 sequence is 15 residues long. V trimming: 5 bases; J trimming: 2 bases; junction bases outside the gene matches: 7. Germline CDR1 is MNHEY and CDR2 is SMNVEV (reference sequence). CDR3 region: CASSPKTSGPYEQYF. CDR3 nucleotide sequence: TGTGCCAGCAGTCCGAAGACTAGCGGTCCCTACGAGCAGTACTTC.

The genes are TRBV14 and TRBJ2-2; perhaps TRBD2 as D (5 bases). The germline CDR1 and CDR2 sequences are SGHDN and FVKESK. The germline V and J ends were trimmed by 10 bases and 7 bases, with 13 bases remaining between them. This CDR3 region has 12 residues. The CDR3 protein is CATEGRLGELFF. The CDR3 region has the DNA TGTGCCACCGAGGGCCGACTCGGGGAGCTGTTTTTT.

The chain links TRBV24-1 to TRBJ2-4; 11 bases are shared with TRBD1. Germline V CDR1 and CDR2: KGHDR, SFDVKD. The CDR3 is made up of 17 amino acids. V trimming: 5 bases; J trimming: 5 bases; junction bases outside the gene matches: 10. CDR3 loop: CATSGVSGQGGENIQYF. The CDR3 DNA reads as TGTGCCACCAGTGGGGTATCGGGACAGGGGGGAGAAAACATTCAGTACTTC.

The chain joins TRBV5-6 to TRBJ1-2; unclear D gene. The CDR3 contains 15 residues. V shed 1 base and J shed 1 base, with 11 bases lying between them. The germline gives CDR1 SGHDT, CDR2 YYEEEE. The DNA for the CDR3 is TGTGCCAGCAGCTTGTGGGTGGGCATTAACTATGGCTACACCTTC. Residues: CASSLWVGINYGYTF. Supplemented by reference TRBV5-6 and TRBJ1-2, the full variable domain reads DAGVTQSPTHLIKTRGQQVTLRCSPKSGHDTVSWYQQALGQGPQFIFQYYEEEERQRGNFPDRFSGHQFPNYSSELNVNALLLGDSALYLCASSLWVGINYGYTFGSGTRLTVV.